This TCR beta chain is drawn from a study of T cells in Graves' hyperthyroidism and ophthalmopathy. On this clonotype itself: Antigen specificity is unknown.

Calling Graves' hyperthyroidism stable meant ophthalmopathy did not progress within 18 months. The CDR3 runs 12 residues. The germline V gene has CDR1 SQVTM and CDR2 ANQGSEA. Trimming shortened V by 6 bases and J by 1 base, and 6 bases separated the two germline ends. Study-level points and caveats: Ophthalmopathy prediction by the model preceded onset by a median roughly 6 months.

It was RNA transcripts that yielded the amplified TCR beta CDR3 regions. The HTBI primer set drove a first-round RT-PCR of the TCR CDR3. TCRdb passed the multiplex PCR reads through MiXCR, listing each CDR3 protein once. The sample yields 750,000 to 950,000 distinct CDR3 sequences, approximately 40% seen once. The TCR comes from a man between 18 and 29 years old with Graves' hyperthyroidism. The V call is TRBV29-1, the J call TRBJ2-2; D uncertain. Sample: blood. CDR3 sequence: CSVGKNTGELFF. CDR3 nucleotide sequence: TGCAGCGTAGGCAAGAACACCGGGGAGCTGTTTTTT.